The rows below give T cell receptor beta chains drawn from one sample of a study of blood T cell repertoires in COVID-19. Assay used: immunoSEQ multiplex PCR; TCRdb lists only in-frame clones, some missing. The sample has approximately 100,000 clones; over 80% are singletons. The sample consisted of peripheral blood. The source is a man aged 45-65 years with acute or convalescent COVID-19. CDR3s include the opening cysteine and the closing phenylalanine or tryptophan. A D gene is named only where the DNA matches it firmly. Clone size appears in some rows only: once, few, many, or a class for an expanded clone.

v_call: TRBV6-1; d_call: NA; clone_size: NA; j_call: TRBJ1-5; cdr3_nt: TGTGCCACTCAATTCGGGGATCAGCCCCAGCATTTT; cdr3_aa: CATQFGDQPQHF
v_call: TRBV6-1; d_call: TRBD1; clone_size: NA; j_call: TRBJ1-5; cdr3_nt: TGTGCCAGCAGTGGGGGGACAGGGGGCGGGTTAAGGGGAAATCAGCCCCAGCATTTT; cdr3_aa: CASSGGTGGGLRGNQPQHF
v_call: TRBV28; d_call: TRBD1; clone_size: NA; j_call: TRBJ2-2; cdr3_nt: TGTGCCAGCAGTTTGGGACAGCGAGCGGGGGAGCTGTTTTTT; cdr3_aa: CASSLGQRAGELFF
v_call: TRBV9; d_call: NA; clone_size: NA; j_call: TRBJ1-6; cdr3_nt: TGTGCCAGCAGCGTAGGGGGGGATAATTCACCCCTCCACTTT; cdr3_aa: CASSVGGDNSPLHF
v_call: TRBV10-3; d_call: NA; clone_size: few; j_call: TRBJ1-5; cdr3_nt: TGTGCCACCAACGCCCAGACAGGACAGCCCCAGCATTTT; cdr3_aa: CATNAQTGQPQHF
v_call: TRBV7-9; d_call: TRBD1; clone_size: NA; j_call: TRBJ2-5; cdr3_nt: TGTGCCAGCAGCTCCGGGACAGGGCCTCAAGAGACCCAGTACTTC; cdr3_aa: CASSSGTGPQETQYF
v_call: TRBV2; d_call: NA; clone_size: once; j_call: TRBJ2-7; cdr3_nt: TGTGCCAGCAGTGAGGGTCAGGGGTTTTTGATCGAGCAGTACTTC; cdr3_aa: CASSEGQGFLIEQYF
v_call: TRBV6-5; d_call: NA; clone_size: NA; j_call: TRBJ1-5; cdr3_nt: TGTGCCAGCATGAGGTCGGGGGGCATTCAACAGCCCCAGCATTTT; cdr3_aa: CASMRSGGIQQPQHF
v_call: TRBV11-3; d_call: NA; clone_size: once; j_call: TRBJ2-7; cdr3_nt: TGTGCCAGCAGCTTCGGACAGACCTACGAGCAGTACTTC; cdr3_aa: CASSFGQTYEQYF
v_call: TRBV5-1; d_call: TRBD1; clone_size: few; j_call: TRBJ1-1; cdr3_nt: TGCGCCAGCAGCCGAGGACAGGGGAACACTGAAGCTTTCTTT; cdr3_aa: CASSRGQGNTEAFF
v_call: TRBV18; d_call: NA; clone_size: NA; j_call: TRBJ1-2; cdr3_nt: TGTGCCAGCTCACCAAACCTTGCCCGCGATAACTATGGCTACACCTTC; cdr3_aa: CASSPNLARDNYGYTF
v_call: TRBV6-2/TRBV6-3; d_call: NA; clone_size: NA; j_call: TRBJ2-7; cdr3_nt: TGTGCCAGCAGTTACTTCGACAGGGTTAGCGGCTACGAGCAGTACTTC; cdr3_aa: CASSYFDRVSGYEQYF
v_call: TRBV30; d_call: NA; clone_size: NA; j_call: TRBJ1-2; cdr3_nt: TGTGCCTGGAGTGAAACGGGCTATGGCTACACCTTC; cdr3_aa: CAWSETGYGYTF
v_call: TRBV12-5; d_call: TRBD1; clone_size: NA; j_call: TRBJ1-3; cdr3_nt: TGTGCTAGTGGTTTGAGCCAGGGGGCTTTCGGAAACACCATATATTTT; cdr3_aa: CASGLSQGAFGNTIYF
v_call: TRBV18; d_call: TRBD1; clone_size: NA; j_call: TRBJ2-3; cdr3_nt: TGTGCCAGCTCAAGACAGGGGTGGACAGATACGCAGTATTTT; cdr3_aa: CASSRQGWTDTQYF
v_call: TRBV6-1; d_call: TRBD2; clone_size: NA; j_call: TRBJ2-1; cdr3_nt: TGTGCCAGCAGTGAACCAGGACTAGCGGGGCCGGAGCAGTTCTTC; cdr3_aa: CASSEPGLAGPEQFF
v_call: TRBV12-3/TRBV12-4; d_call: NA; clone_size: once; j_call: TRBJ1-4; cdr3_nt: TGTGCAACACGCCAGGTTGGGGAAAAACTGTTTTTT; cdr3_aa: CATRQVGEKLFF
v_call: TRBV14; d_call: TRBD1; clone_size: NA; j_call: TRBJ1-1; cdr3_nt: TGTGCCAGCAGCCAGCGAGGACAGGGGGCGCGAGCTTTCTTT; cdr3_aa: CASSQRGQGARAFF
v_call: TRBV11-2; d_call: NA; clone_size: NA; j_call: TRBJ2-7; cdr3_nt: TGTGCCAGCAGCTTACGGGGAATTCGGTTGTCCTACGAGCAGTACTTC; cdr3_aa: CASSLRGIRLSYEQYF
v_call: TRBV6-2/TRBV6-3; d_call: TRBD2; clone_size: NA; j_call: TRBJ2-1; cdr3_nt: TGTGCCAGCAGTCTGCTAGCGGGGGGGTACAATGAGCAGTTCTTC; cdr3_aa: CASSLLAGGYNEQFF
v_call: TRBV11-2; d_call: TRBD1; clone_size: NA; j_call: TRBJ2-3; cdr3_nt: TGTGCCAGCAGCCGGGACAGGGGTACAGATACGCAGTATTTT; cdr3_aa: CASSRDRGTDTQYF
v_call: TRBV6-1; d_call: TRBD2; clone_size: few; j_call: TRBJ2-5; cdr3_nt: TGTGCCAGCAGTGAGAATGGCTTCGGCGGGGGAGAGACCCAGTACTTC; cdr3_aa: CASSENGFGGGETQYF
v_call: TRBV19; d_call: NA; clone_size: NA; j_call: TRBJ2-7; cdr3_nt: TGTGCCAGTAGTATCACAGGGTTCGACGAGCAGTACTTC; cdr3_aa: CASSITGFDEQYF
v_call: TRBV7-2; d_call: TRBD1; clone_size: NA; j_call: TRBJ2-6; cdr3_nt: TGTGCCAGCATCGCTCAGGGGGCTGGGGCCAACGTCCTGACTTTC; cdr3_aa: CASIAQGAGANVLTF
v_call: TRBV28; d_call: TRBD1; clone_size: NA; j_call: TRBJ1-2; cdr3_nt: TGTGCCAGCAGTTTACATGTCGGGACAGGGCTAGGCTACACCTTC; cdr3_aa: CASSLHVGTGLGYTF
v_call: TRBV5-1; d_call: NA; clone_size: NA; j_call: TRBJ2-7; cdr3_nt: TGCGCCAGCAGCTTGGCTCCCTACGAGCAGTACTTC; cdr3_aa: CASSLAPYEQYF
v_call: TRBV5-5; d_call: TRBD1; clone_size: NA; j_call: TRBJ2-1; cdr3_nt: TGTGCCAGCAGCTTATCCGGGACAGGGATCGATGAGCAGTTCTTC; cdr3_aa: CASSLSGTGIDEQFF
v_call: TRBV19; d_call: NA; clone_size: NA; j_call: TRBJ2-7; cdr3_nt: TGTGCCAGTAGTATAGACAGGACCTACGAGCAGTACTTC; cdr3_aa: CASSIDRTYEQYF
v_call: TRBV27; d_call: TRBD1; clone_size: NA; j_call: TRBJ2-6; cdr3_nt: TGTGCCAGCAGACTTGGACAGGGAGTATCTGGGGCCAACGTCCTGACTTTC; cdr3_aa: CASRLGQGVSGANVLTF
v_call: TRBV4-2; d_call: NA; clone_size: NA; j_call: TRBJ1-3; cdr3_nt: TGTGCCAGCAGCCAAGAAATGGTAGTACACTCAAGACTAAACTCTGGAAACACCATATATTTT; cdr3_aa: CASSQEMVVHSRLNSGNTIYF
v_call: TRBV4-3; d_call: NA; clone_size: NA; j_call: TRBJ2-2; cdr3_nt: TGCGCCAGCAGCCACACTAGGAACACCGGGGAGCTGTTTTTT; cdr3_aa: CASSHTRNTGELFF
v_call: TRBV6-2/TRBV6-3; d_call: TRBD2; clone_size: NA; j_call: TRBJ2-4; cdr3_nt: TGTGCCAGCAGTTTAGGACTAGCGGGGCTAGCCAAAAACATTCAGTACTTC; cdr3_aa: CASSLGLAGLAKNIQYF
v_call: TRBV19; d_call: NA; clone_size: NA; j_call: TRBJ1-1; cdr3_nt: TGTGCCAGTAGCGGTGGGCCGAGAGTTTTGAACACTGAAGCTTTCTTT; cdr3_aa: CASSGGPRVLNTEAFF
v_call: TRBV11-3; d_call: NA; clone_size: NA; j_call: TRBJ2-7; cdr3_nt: TGTGCCAGCAGCTTAGGCGCAGGGGTAGAAGAGCAGTACTTC; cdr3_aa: CASSLGAGVEEQYF
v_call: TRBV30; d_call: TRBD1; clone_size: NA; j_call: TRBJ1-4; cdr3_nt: TGTGCCTGGAGTACCGGACAGGGGCAAGGGAGGGAAAAACTGTTTTTT; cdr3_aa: CAWSTGQGQGREKLFF
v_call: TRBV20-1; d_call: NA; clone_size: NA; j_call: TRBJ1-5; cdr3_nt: TGCAGTGCTAGTGCGAGGGAGGGGAGCAATCAGCCCCAGCATTTT; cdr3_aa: CSASAREGSNQPQHF
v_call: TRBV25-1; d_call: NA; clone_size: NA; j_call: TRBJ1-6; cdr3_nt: TGTGCCAGCAGTGAATCTCCCTCCCCTAGGACTAGGTCACCCCTCCACTTT; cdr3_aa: CASSESPSPRTRSPLHF
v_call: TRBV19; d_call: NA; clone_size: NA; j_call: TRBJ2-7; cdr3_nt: TGTGCCAGTAGTACACAGGGTATCGGGCACTACGAGCAGTACTTC; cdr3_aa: CASSTQGIGHYEQYF
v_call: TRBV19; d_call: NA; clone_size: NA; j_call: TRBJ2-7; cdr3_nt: TGTGCCAGTTCAAGGAGGGGAAGGGCGAGGGACGAGCAGTACTTC; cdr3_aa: CASSRRGRARDEQYF
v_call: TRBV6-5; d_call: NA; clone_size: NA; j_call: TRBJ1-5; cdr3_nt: TGTGCCAGCAGTTACCAGAGAGGCTACAATCAGCCCCAGCATTTT; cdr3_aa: CASSYQRGYNQPQHF
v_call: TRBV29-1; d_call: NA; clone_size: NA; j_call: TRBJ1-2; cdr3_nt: TGCAGCGTTGATCCCGGACACCTCTATGGCTACACCTTC; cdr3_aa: CSVDPGHLYGYTF
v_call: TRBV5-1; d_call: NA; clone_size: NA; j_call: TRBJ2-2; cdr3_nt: TGCGCCAGCAGCTTGGCCACTCGGCGGGGGCGGGCCGGGGAGCTGTTTTTT; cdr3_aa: CASSLATRRGRAGELFF
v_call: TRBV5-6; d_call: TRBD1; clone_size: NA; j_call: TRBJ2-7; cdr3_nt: TGTGCCAGCAGCTTCACAGGGGACATTCTGTACGAGCAGTACTTC; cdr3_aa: CASSFTGDILYEQYF
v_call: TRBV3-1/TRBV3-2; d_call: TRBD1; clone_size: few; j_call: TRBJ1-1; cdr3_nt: TGTGCCAGCAGCCAAGAAACAGGGGGCCACACTGAAGCTTTCTTT; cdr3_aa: CASSQETGGHTEAFF
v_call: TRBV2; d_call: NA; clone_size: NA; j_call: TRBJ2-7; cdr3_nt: TGTGCCAGCAGTGAACACGGCGGGGACCTCTCCTACGAGCAGTACTTC; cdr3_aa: CASSEHGGDLSYEQYF
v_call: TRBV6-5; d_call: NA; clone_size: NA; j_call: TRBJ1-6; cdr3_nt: TGTGCCAGCAGTCCATCAGGGAGGGATTCACCCCTCCACTTT; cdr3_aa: CASSPSGRDSPLHF
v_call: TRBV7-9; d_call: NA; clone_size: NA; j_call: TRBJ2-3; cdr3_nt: TGTGCCAGCAGCTTAGCATCCCTGGGCAGCTCAGATACGCAGTATTTT; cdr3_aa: CASSLASLGSSDTQYF
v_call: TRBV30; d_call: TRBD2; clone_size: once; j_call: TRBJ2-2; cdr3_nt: TGTGCCTTTAGCGGGGGGGCTCTCACCGGGGAGCTGTTTTTT; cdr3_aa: CAFSGGALTGELFF
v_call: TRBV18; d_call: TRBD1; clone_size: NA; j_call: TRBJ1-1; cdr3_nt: TGTGCCAGCTCCCCCACGAAGACAGGGGTGTTGTCTGAAGCTTTCTTT; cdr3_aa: CASSPTKTGVLSEAFF
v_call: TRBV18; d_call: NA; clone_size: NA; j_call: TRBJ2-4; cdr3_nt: TGTGCCAGCTCACTGACCCTGCCCGGCAGGGTGGTAATATCCAAAAACATTCAGTACTTC; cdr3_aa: CASSLTLPGRVVISKNIQYF
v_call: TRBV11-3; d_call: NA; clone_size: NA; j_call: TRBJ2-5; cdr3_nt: TGTGCCAGCAGTTCGGACAGAACTGGAGAGACCCAGTACTTC; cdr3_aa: CASSSDRTGETQYF
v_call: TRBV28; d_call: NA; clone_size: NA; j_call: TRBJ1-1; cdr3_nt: TGTGCCAGCAGGCCACGGGGGAACACTGAAGCTTTCTTT; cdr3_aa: CASRPRGNTEAFF
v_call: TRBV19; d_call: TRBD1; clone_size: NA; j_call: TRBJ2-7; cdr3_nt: TGTGCCAGTAGTACCCGGACCGGGACAGAGAACTCCTACGAGCAGTACTTC; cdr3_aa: CASSTRTGTENSYEQYF
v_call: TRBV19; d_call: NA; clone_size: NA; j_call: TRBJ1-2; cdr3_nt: TGTGCCAGTAGTATACCCAGGGGTCCCGGTAACTATGGCTACACCTTC; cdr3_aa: CASSIPRGPGNYGYTF
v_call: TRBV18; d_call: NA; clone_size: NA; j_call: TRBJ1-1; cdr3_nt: TGTGCCAGCTCATCCCGTCCGGGGAACACTGAAGCTTTCTTT; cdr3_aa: CASSSRPGNTEAFF
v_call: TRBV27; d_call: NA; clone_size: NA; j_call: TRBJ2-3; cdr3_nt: TGTGCCAGCAGCCCCCCTTTCGGTCTCGTTACGCAGTATTTT; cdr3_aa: CASSPPFGLVTQYF
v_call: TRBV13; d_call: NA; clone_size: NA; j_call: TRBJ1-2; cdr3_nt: TGTGCCAGCAGCTTAACCCCCGGGACAAACTATGGCTACACCTTC; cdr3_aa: CASSLTPGTNYGYTF